One sample yielded the 25 T cell receptor beta chains listed below, sequenced in a study of T cells after somatic rescue of genetic block. Clones were sequenced by immunoSEQ multiplex PCR, and TCRdb holds only the in-frame ones, with some missing. This sample has about 68,000 clones, with 92% found just once. Source material: peripheral blood mononuclear cells (PBMCs). These receptors were collected from a middle-aged man.

Here the CDR3 reads CASSVASGSRSGELFF. The CDR3 nucleotides are TGTGCCAGCAGCGTAGCTAGCGGGAGTCGTAGCGGGGAGCTGTTTTTT. The rearrangement links TRBV9 to TRBJ2-2, with 10 bases that match TRBD2. This CDR3 is built from 16 residues. Unmatched junction bases numbered 6, after V lost 0 bases and J lost 7 bases. The germline gives CDR1 SGDLS, CDR2 YYNGEE.

The rearrangement links TRBV6-4 to TRBJ2-1; 11 bases map to TRBD2. This CDR3 spans 14 amino acids. With 6 bases clipped from V and 6 bases from J, the junction kept 4 bases outside the gene matches. Germline values: CDR1 MRHNA, CDR2 SNTAGT. The CDR3 region is CASSYGTSGNEQFF. The CDR3 DNA is TGTGCCAGCAGCTATGGGACTAGCGGCAATGAGCAGTTCTTC.

This clone was picked up one time. V and J are TRBV9 and TRBJ2-5; 9 bases are shared with TRBD2. The germline V gene has CDR1 SGDLS and CDR2 YYNGEE. The V and J ends lost 0 bases and 1 base, in that order; junction bases with no gene match: 7. The CDR3 is made up of 17 amino acids. CDR3 coding DNA: TGTGCCAGCAGCGTAGGAGAGGTAGCGGGGGTCCAAGAGACCCAGTACTTC. It encodes CASSVGEVAGVQETQYF.

The chain employs TRBV2 and TRBJ2-5; 9 nucleotides line up with TRBD1. The J segment lost 3 bases and the V segment lost 6 bases, leaving 2 bases of the junction unmatched. This CDR3 is 13 amino acids long. CDR1 is SNHLY and CDR2 is FYNNEI in the germline V gene. CDR3 nucleotides: TGTGCCAGCAGGGGGGACAGGGAAGAGACCCAGTACTTC. Its translation: CASRGDREETQYF.

This clone was picked up a small number of times. The chain joins TRBV5-5 to TRBJ2-1; 13 bases fit TRBD2. The CDR3 is 16 amino acids. V lost 2 bases and J lost 8; bases outside the gene matches: 7. CDR1 is SGHKS, CDR2 YYEKEE, per germline (reference sequence). The CDR3 DNA sequence: TGTGCCAGCAGCTTACTAGCGGGGGGGTTCCTTGATGAGCAGTTCTTC. Translation gives CASSLLAGGFLDEQFF.

This clone has only one observation. V gene TRBV6-1 combines with J gene TRBJ2-1; 11 nucleotides line up with TRBD2. Trimming cost V 5 bases and J 6 bases; bases outside gene matches: 3. CDR1 is MNHNS, CDR2 SASEGT, per germline. The CDR3 covers 14 residues. The CDR3 loop is CASSRTSGPNEQFF. Here the CDR3 DNA reads TGTGCCAGCAGTAGGACTAGCGGGCCCAATGAGCAGTTCTTC.

The chain uses TRBV28 and TRBJ1-5; unclear D gene. The CDR3 totals 14 residues. CDR1 and CDR2 from the germline V gene are MDHEN and SYDVKM. V was shortened by 5 bases and J by 7 bases, with 15 bases between the two germline ends. CDR3 region: CASSLAHTQQPQHF. Here the CDR3 DNA reads TGTGCCAGCAGTCTCGCGCACACCCAACAGCCCCAGCATTTT.

V is TRBV6-5 and J is TRBJ1-3; D remains unclear. Germline lookup yields CDR1 MNHEY and CDR2 SVGAGI. Trimming stripped 0 bases from V and 2 bases from J, with 8 bases between. The CDR3 contains 15 residues. The DNA of the CDR3 is TGTGCCAGCAGTTACTCGGCCGGTACTGGAAACACCATATATTTT. Translation gives CASSYSAGTGNTIYF.

The rearrangement joins TRBV6-1 to TRBJ2-7; 8 bases are a match to TRBD2. J gave up 4 bases and V 1 base, and 15 bases lay outside the gene matches. The CDR3 covers 18 residues. Germline V gene lookup returns CDR1 MNHNS and CDR2 SASEGT. Here the CDR3 reads CASSEVQGRVAGGYEQYF. CDR3 nucleotides: TGTGCCAGCAGTGAAGTTCAGGGGCGGGTTGCGGGAGGATACGAGCAGTACTTC.

The rearrangement uses TRBV18 and TRBJ1-1, with a possible D match to TRBD1 (5 bases). The germline V gene has CDR1 KGHSH and CDR2 LQKENI. The V end was cut by 5 bases, the J end by 7 bases, with 11 bases between. This CDR3 contains 12 residues. The CDR3 bases are TGTGCCAGCTCAACAGGAGGGAATGAAGCTTTCTTT. It translates to CASSTGGNEAFF.

The CDR3 here is CASSESGNSDTQYF. The CDR3 coding sequence is TGTGCCAGCAGTGAATCGGGGAATAGTGATACGCAGTATTTT. The chain uses TRBV6-4 and TRBJ2-3; a possible D gene is TRBD2 (5 bases). Germline V lookup: CDR1 MRHNA, CDR2 SNTAGT. V was pared by 3 bases and J by 6 bases, with 13 bases between. This CDR3 is built from 14 residues.

CDR3 in amino acids: CAISGQTYEQYF. The CDR3 nucleotides are TGTGCCATCAGTGGTCAAACCTACGAGCAGTACTTC. The chain joins TRBV10-3 to TRBJ2-7; D remains unclear. The V end lost 4 bases, the J end lost 2 bases, and 6 bases lay between the germline ends. CDR1 ENHRY and CDR2 SYGVKD come from the germline V gene. This CDR3 contains 12 residues.

This sequence joins TRBV2 and TRBJ2-5, with D tentatively TRBD1 or TRBD2 (5 bases each). Between the trimmed V and J ends, which lost 2 bases and 1 base, there was a span of 17 bases. CDR1 and CDR2 from the germline V gene are SNHLY and FYNNEI. The CDR3 sequence is 17 residues long. The CDR3 region is CASSEKKAWGSQETQYF. The CDR3 nucleotides are TGTGCCAGCAGTGAAAAGAAAGCGTGGGGGTCCCAAGAGACCCAGTACTTC.

J is TRBJ2-1 and V is TRBV10-3; tentatively, D is TRBD1 or TRBD2 (6 bases each). Germline-derived CDR1 and CDR2 are ENHRY and SYGVKD. CDR3 length: 13 amino acids. V lost 11 bases and J lost 9, with 20 bases in between. The DNA for the CDR3 is TGTGCCTCTTCGGGGGCAGGGAGTGTTGAGCAGTTCTTC. Translated: CASSGAGSVEQFF.

This rearrangement joins TRBV7-2 to TRBJ2-5, with no clear D. The germline V and J ends were trimmed by 2 bases and 5 bases, with 12 bases remaining between them. Per the germline V gene, CDR1 is SGHTA and CDR2 is FQGNSA. The length of the CDR3 is 14 residues. Here the CDR3 reads CASSLRLGGETQYF. CDR3 DNA sequence: TGTGCCAGCAGCTTACGGTTGGGTGGGGAGACCCAGTACTTC.

This clone is labeled medium-sized. The CDR3 nucleotides read TGCGCCAGCAGCCAGACAGGGGCTGGCAATCAGCCCCAGCATTTT. Its translation is CASSQTGAGNQPQHF. The V call is TRBV4-1, the J call TRBJ1-5, with TRBD1 matching over 8 bases. Germline values: CDR1 MGHRA, CDR2 YSYEKL. The junction had 3 bases not matched to a gene; V was cut back by 3 bases and J by 2 bases. The CDR3 spans 15 residues.

The sample holds one count of this clone. This chain joins TRBV11-2 and TRBJ2-7; D unresolved. In germline, CDR1 is SGHAT, CDR2 FQNNGV. The V end was cut by 1 base, the J end by 0 bases, with 19 bases between. CDR3 length: 18 residues. The CDR3 sequence: CASSLVRQADLLSYEQYF. DNA of the CDR3: TGTGCCAGCAGCTTAGTTCGCCAGGCGGATCTGCTCTCCTACGAGCAGTACTTC.

This clone was observed once. The V gene is TRBV2, the J gene TRBJ2-1; D unresolved. The CDR3 has 10 residues. V shed 4 bases and J shed 12 bases, with 7 bases lying between them. Germline-derived CDR1 and CDR2 are SNHLY and FYNNEI. CDR3 sequence: CASSGQAQFF. The DNA for the CDR3 is TGTGCCAGCAGTGGGCAGGCGCAGTTCTTC.

The CDR3 DNA is TGTGCCAGTAGAGACACCGCGGGAGGTGACATTCAGTACTTC. It translates to CASRDTAGGDIQYF. This chain uses TRBV19 with TRBJ2-4, with TRBD2 matching over 8 bases. Germline CDR1 and CDR2: LNHDA and SQIVND (reference sequence). Unmatched junction bases numbered 9, after V lost 6 bases and J lost 8 bases. The CDR3 loop spans 14 amino acids.

The chain couples TRBV7-9 to TRBJ2-3; TRBD2 might be the D (5 bases). Per germline, CDR1 SEHNR and CDR2 FQNEAQ (reference sequence). CDR3 length: 14 amino acids. V was cut by 1 base and J by 0 bases, with 5 bases left in between. CDR3 loop: CASSLGTSTDTQYF. The CDR3 DNA follows: TGTGCCAGCAGCTTAGGGACTAGCACAGATACGCAGTATTTT.

The rearrangement uses TRBV27 and TRBJ2-3, with D tentatively TRBD1 or TRBD2 (5 bases each). CDR1 is MNHEY and CDR2 is SMNVEV in the germline V gene (reference sequence). V lost 4 bases and J lost 4, with 12 bases in between. This CDR3 has 14 amino acids. The CDR3 sequence is CASSSSRGADTQYF. The CDR3 region has the DNA TGTGCCAGCAGTTCCTCCCGGGGCGCAGATACGCAGTATTTT.

The rearrangement uses TRBV18 and TRBJ2-1; 9 bases are shared with TRBD1. From germline, CDR1 is KGHSH and CDR2 LQKENI. The CDR3 has 14 amino acids. J was trimmed by 4 bases and V by 4 bases; bases with no gene match: 2. CDR3 sequence reads: CASSRDRVYNEQFF. The CDR3 DNA sequence: TGTGCCAGCTCACGGGACAGGGTATACAATGAGCAGTTCTTC. Full variable domain (outside the CDR3, taken from reference TRBV18 and TRBJ2-1): NAGVMQNPRHLVRRRGQEARLRCSPMKGHSHVYWYRQLPEEGLKFMVYLQKENIIDESGMPKERFSAEFPKEGPSILRIQQVVRGDSAAYFCASSRDRVYNEQFFGPGTRLTVL.

This chain links TRBV5-1 with TRBJ1-2; tentatively, D is TRBD1 (6 bases). V was cut by 4 bases and J by 3 bases, with 22 bases left in between. Germline V lookup: CDR1 SGHRS, CDR2 YFSETQ. The CDR3 is made up of 17 amino acids. The DNA for the CDR3 is TGCGCCAGCAGCCTCGGGACATACTCTTCTCCTGACTATGGCTACACCTTC. It translates to CASSLGTYSSPDYGYTF.

In DNA, the CDR3 is TGTGCCAGCAGTGTACAGAGACCCAATGAGCAGTTCTTC. It translates to CASSVQRPNEQFF. V usage is TRBV27 and J usage is TRBJ2-1; D is ambiguous. Germline assignment: CDR1 MNHEY and CDR2 SMNVEV (reference sequence). The V and J ends lost 5 bases and 6 bases respectively, with 11 bases between them. The CDR3 has 13 amino acids.

A single count supports this clone. The V gene is TRBV19, the J gene TRBJ1-5; D unresolved. Deletions cut 2 bases from V and 3 bases from J, with 8 bases between. This CDR3 is built from 14 residues. Germline V gene data show CDR1 as LNHDA and CDR2 as SQIVND (reference sequence). The CDR3 reads CASSILDNNQPQHF. The CDR3 bases are TGTGCCAGTAGTATATTAGATAACAATCAGCCCCAGCATTTT. The complete variable domain, with remaining parts taken from reference TRBV19 and TRBJ1-5, reads DGGITQSPKYLFRKEGQNVTLSCEQNLNHDAMYWYRQDPGQGLRLIYYSQIVNDFQKGDIAEGYSVSREKKESFPLTVTSAQKNPTAFYLCASSILDNNQPQHFGDGTRLSIL.